Listed below are T cell receptor beta chains from one sample, sequenced in a study of T cell repertoires in cytomegalovirus infection. TCRdb independently ran MiXCR on the reads; one entry per CDR3 protein. The sample records approximately 500,000 distinct CDR3 sequences, 15% to 20% being singletons. The sequenced sample consisted of CD8+ T cells from PBMCs. The receptors derive from a human donor in good health (CMV status not recorded). Some clones in this sample may be carry-over from other donors' samples. CDR3s include the opening cysteine and the closing phenylalanine or tryptophan. D genes are given only for firm matches. Clone size is given for some rows only: seen once, a few or many times, or a class if the clone is expanded.

CASNPMGNTEAFF TGTGCCAGCAACCCGATGGGAAACACTGAAGCTTTCTTT few TRBJ1-1 TRBV27 -
CASSLDGLAGSEQYF TGTGCCAGCAGCTTGGACGGACTAGCGGGAAGCGAGCAGTACTTC few TRBJ2-7 TRBV5-4 TRBD2
CATAGRTSEQYF TGTGCCACCGCCGGTAGAACGTCGGAGCAGTACTTC many TRBJ2-7 TRBV15 -
CASSLAAGGYNEQFF TGTGCCAGCAGCTTAGCAGCGGGGGGTTACAATGAGCAGTTCTTC many TRBJ2-1 TRBV11-1 TRBD2
CASSLDRDSRKNQPQHF TGTGCCAGCAGCTTAGATCGGGACAGTCGAAAAAATCAGCCCCAGCATTTT many TRBJ1-5 TRBV7-8 TRBD1
CAISESLDYNEQFF TGTGCCATCAGTGAGTCGCTAGACTACAATGAGCAGTTCTTC few TRBJ2-1 TRBV10-3 -
CASSPDSSGALHF TGTGCCAGCAGCCCTGATAGCTCGGGGGCCCTCCACTTT - TRBJ1-6 TRBV7-6 -
CASSLHRGASTDTQYF TGTGCCAGCAGTTTACATAGGGGTGCTAGCACAGATACGCAGTATTTT few TRBJ2-3 TRBV27 -
CASSPSPGAFF TGTGCCAGCAGCCCTTCCCCCGGAGCTTTCTTT few TRBJ1-1 TRBV6-6 -
CSAQDNTGELFF TGCAGCGCCCAAGATAACACCGGGGAGCTGTTTTTT - TRBJ2-2 TRBV29-1 -
CASNYLAGGPTDTQYF TGTGCCAGCAATTACTTGGCGGGAGGGCCAACAGATACGCAGTATTTT many TRBJ2-3 TRBV7-9 TRBD2
CASRPSGTGGRETQYF TGTGCCAGCAGACCTTCCGGGACAGGGGGCAGAGAGACCCAGTACTTC - TRBJ2-5 TRBV6-1 TRBD1
CASRDGQGLGYTF TGTGCCAGCAGAGACGGACAGGGACTTGGCTACACCTTC few TRBJ1-2 TRBV6-1 TRBD1
CASSTLAGGEPEQYF TGTGCCAGCAGCACCTTAGCGGGGGGCGAGCCCGAGCAGTACTTC - TRBJ2-7 TRBV7-9 TRBD2
CASSPEGGLAGADTQYF TGTGCCAGCAGTCCTGAAGGGGGGCTAGCGGGAGCCGATACGCAGTATTTT many TRBJ2-3 TRBV7-3 TRBD2
CASSLWDPSGYTF TGTGCCAGCAGCCTATGGGATCCCTCTGGCTACACCTTC many TRBJ1-2 TRBV7-9 -
CASAGGGDVYEQYF TGTGCCAGCGCAGGGGGCGGGGACGTCTACGAGCAGTACTTC - TRBJ2-7 TRBV2 TRBD1
CASSLEGWPRRETQYF TGTGCCAGCAGCTTAGAAGGGTGGCCTCGGAGGGAGACCCAGTACTTC many TRBJ2-5 TRBV11-3 -
CASNRDRGDGYTF TGTGCCAGCAATAGGGACAGGGGCGATGGCTACACCTTC - TRBJ1-2 TRBV12-3/TRBV12-4 TRBD1
CASSGNRGIPNEQFF TGTGCCAGCAGTGGTAACAGGGGTATCCCAAATGAGCAGTTCTTC few TRBJ2-1 TRBV25-1 TRBD1
CASRERGGAYNEQFF TGTGCCAGCAGGGAGCGGGGGGGCGCCTACAATGAGCAGTTCTTC - TRBJ2-1 TRBV2 TRBD2
CASSTLLAGAYEQYF TGTGCCAGCAGTACTCTTCTAGCGGGAGCCTACGAGCAGTACTTC - TRBJ2-7 TRBV28 TRBD2
CSAKPQGGPSTDTQYF TGCAGTGCTAAACCCCAGGGAGGTCCGAGCACAGATACGCAGTATTTT - TRBJ2-3 TRBV20-1 -
CAISEPLAENTEAFF TGTGCCATCAGTGAGCCCCTCGCAGAGAACACTGAAGCTTTCTTT many TRBJ1-1 TRBV10-3 -
CASSPPRGRTYNSPLHF TGTGCCAGCAGCCCCCCCCGAGGGCGCACCTATAATTCACCCCTCCACTTT few TRBJ1-6 TRBV27 -
CASSQLQGPGSGYTF TGTGCCAGCAGCCAGTTACAAGGCCCCGGGAGTGGCTACACCTTC - TRBJ1-2 TRBV14 -
CASSRVSVSGQETQYF TGTGCCAGCAGCCGGGTGTCGGTGAGCGGGCAAGAGACCCAGTACTTC many TRBJ2-5 TRBV7-9 -
CASSTTGGNEQYF TGTGCCAGCAGCACGACAGGGGGAAACGAGCAGTACTTC many TRBJ2-7 TRBV7-6 TRBD1